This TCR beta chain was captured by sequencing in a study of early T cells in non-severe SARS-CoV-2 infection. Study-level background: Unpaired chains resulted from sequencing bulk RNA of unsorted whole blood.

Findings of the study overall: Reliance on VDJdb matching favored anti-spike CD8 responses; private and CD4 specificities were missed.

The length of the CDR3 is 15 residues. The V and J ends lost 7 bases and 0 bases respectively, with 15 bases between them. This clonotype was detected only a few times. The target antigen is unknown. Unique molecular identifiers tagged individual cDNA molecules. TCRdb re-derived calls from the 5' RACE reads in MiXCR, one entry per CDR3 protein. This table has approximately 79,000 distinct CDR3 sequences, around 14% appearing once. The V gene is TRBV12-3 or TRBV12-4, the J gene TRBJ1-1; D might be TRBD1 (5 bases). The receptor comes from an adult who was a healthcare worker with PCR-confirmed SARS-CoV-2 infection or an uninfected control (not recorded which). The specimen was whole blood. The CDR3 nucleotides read TGTGCCAGCATCACCGCGGGGCGCATGAACACTGAAGCTTTCTTT. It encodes CASITAGRMNTEAFF.